This TCR beta chain was retrieved from a study of blood T cell repertoires in COVID-19. About the study: The study drew acute and convalescent COVID-19 samples from the United States, Italy and Spain. T cells, B-cell-depleted T cells, or PBMCs supplied cDNA or gDNA.

V shed 7 bases, J shed 2 bases, and the junction held 6 bases outside the gene matches. In germline, CDR1 is SNHLY, CDR2 FYNNEI. The CDR3 runs 14 residues. TCRdb's table, derived via immunoSEQ multiplex PCR, lists solely in-frame clones and lacks some. The data show some 330,000 clones, around 83% seen once. This study enrolled people aged 18 to 89 from about 24 US geographic areas. Cohort 3 recovery required two negative PCRs, clearance, or symptom resolution. The receptor's source is a woman in her forties or fifties who had recovered from COVID-19. This rearrangement joins TRBV2 to TRBJ2-3; TRBD2 matches 7 bases. The sequencing input was PBMCs or T cells enriched from blood (not recorded which). Here the CDR3 reads CASTPGLPTDTQYF. CDR3 nucleotides: TGTGCCAGCACCCCGGGACTACCCACAGATACGCAGTATTTT. The whole variable domain, filled in from reference TRBV2 and TRBJ2-3, reads EPEVTQTPSHQVTQMGQEVILRCVPISNHLYFYWYRQILGQKVEFLVSFYNNEISEKSEIFDDQFSVERPDGSNFTLKIRSTKLEDSAMYFCASTPGLPTDTQYFGPGTRLTVL.